These 15 T cell receptor beta chains were sequenced from one sample in a study of blood T cell repertoires in COVID-19. Sequenced by immunoSEQ multiplex PCR; TCRdb stores in-frame clones only, minus some. The table has hundreds of thousands of clones, 87% seen once. Material for sequencing was PBMCs or T cells enriched from blood (not recorded which). The receptors stem from a young woman who had recovered from COVID-19.

V is TRBV30 and J is TRBJ1-2, with 7 bases that match TRBD1. CDR3 length: 12 amino acids. V shed 5 bases, J shed 0 bases, and the junction held 0 bases outside the gene matches. Germline CDR1 is GTSNPN and CDR2 is SVGIG (reference sequence). Here the CDR3 DNA reads TGTGCCTGGGGACAGGCTAACTATGGCTACACCTTC. Translated, it gives CAWGQANYGYTF.

The chain recombines TRBV7-2 with TRBJ1-1; D is undetermined. This CDR3 contains 14 residues. The ends were cut back, 1 base at V and 6 bases at J, with 12 bases in the middle. Germline V lookup: CDR1 SGHTA, CDR2 FQGNSA. The CDR3 nucleotides are TGTGCCAGCAGCTTAGTTCGATCCGAGTCTGAAGCTTTCTTT. This sequence encodes CASSLVRSESEAFF.

The chain is built from TRBV7-7 and TRBJ2-3, with 12 bases that match TRBD2. Germline CDR1 reads SSHAT; CDR2 reads FNYEAQ (reference sequence). This CDR3 comprises 15 residues. The ends lost 5 bases at V and 5 bases at J; junction bases unmatched: 5. DNA for the CDR3: TGTGCCAGCAGCCCTAGCGGGGGGGCCGGAGATACGCAGTATTTT. This encodes CASSPSGGAGDTQYF. The entire variable domain, with the rest obtained from reference TRBV7-7 and TRBJ2-3, is as follows: GAGVSQSPRYKVTKRGQDVTLRCDPISSHATLYWYQQALGQGPEFLTYFNYEAQPDKSGLPSDRFSAERPEGSISTLTIQRTEQRDSAMYRCASSPSGGAGDTQYFGPGTRLTVL.

The chain combines TRBV7-2 with TRBJ1-1; unclear D gene. Trimming removed 7 bases at V and 5 bases at J, with 14 bases between. The CDR3 covers 13 residues. CDR1 SGHTA and CDR2 FQGNSA come from the germline V gene. The CDR3 region is CASTPTSRTEAFF. Written as DNA, the CDR3 is TGTGCCAGCACCCCTACCTCGAGGACTGAAGCTTTCTTT.

The V gene is TRBV25-1, the J gene TRBJ1-1, with 9 bases aligning to TRBD1. Germline V gene lookup returns CDR1 MGHDK and CDR2 SYGVNS. V was pared by 6 bases and J by 2 bases, with 4 bases of the junction left unmatched. CDR3 length equals 14 residues. CDR3 sequence: CASRGQGYNTEAFF. CDR3 sequence (DNA): TGTGCCAGCAGGGGACAGGGTTATAACACTGAAGCTTTCTTT. The full variable domain, rest sourced from reference TRBV25-1 and TRBJ1-1, is EADIYQTPRYLVIGTGKKITLECSQTMGHDKMYWYQQDPGMELHLIHYSYGVNSTEKGDLSSESTVSRIRTEHFPLTLESARPSHTSQYLCASRGQGYNTEAFFGQGTRLTVV.

The chain combines TRBV28 with TRBJ2-7; the D gene is possibly TRBD1 (5 bases). The CDR3 has 14 residues. Germline V gene lookup returns CDR1 MDHEN and CDR2 SYDVKM. V dropped 5 bases and J dropped 1 base, with 12 bases sitting between them. The CDR3 here is CASSVLGDSYEQYF. The CDR3 DNA sequence: TGTGCCAGCAGTGTCTTAGGGGATTCCTACGAGCAGTACTTC.

This chain uses TRBV15 with TRBJ2-3, with D possibly TRBD2 on 6 matching bases. Germline values: CDR1 LNHNV, CDR2 YYDKDF (reference sequence). The CDR3 runs 16 residues. The V end was cut by 3 bases, the J end by 0 bases, with 13 bases between. As DNA, the CDR3 is TGTGCCACCAGCAGGGGTGTGGCGGGGAGCACAGATACGCAGTATTTT. It codes for CATSRGVAGSTDTQYF.

The gene calls are TRBV30 and TRBJ1-6; D gene unclear. CDR1 GTSNPN and CDR2 SVGIG come from the germline V gene (reference sequence). There are 13 residues in the CDR3. The germline V and J ends were trimmed by 5 bases and 7 bases, with 12 bases remaining between them. The CDR3 sequence: CAWGRRENSPLHF. The CDR3 coding sequence is TGTGCCTGGGGTCGGAGGGAGAATTCACCCCTCCACTTT.

This chain links TRBV28 with TRBJ2-2, with 7 nucleotides matching TRBD2. J lost 5 bases, V lost 6 bases, and 9 bases had no gene match. Germline V gene data show CDR1 as MDHEN and CDR2 as SYDVKM. This CDR3 contains 15 residues. CDR3 DNA sequence: TGTGCCAGCAGACACCCTGGAGCGGGGACCGGGGAGCTGTTTTTT. Protein: CASRHPGAGTGELFF. Variable domain in full (rest from reference TRBV28 and TRBJ2-2): DVKVTQSSRYLVKRTGEKVFLECVQDMDHENMFWYRQDPGLGLRLIYFSYDVKMKEKGDIPEGYSVSREKKERFSLILESASTNQTSMYLCASRHPGAGTGELFFGEGSRLTVL.

The J gene is TRBJ1-2, the V gene TRBV27; 7 nucleotides match TRBD1. The ends lost 5 bases at V and 6 bases at J; junction bases unmatched: 12. Germline V gene lookup returns CDR1 MNHEY and CDR2 SMNVEV (reference sequence). This CDR3 has 15 amino acids. CDR3 region: CASSPHSGTENGYTF. For the CDR3, the DNA is TGTGCCAGCAGTCCACACTCCGGGACAGAAAATGGCTACACCTTC.

This rearrangement joins TRBV7-9 to TRBJ1-5; tentative D call: TRBD1 (5 bases). This CDR3 is built from 15 residues. CDR1 is SEHNR and CDR2 is FQNEAQ in the germline V gene (reference sequence). V lost 5 bases, J lost 4 bases, and 15 bases lay in between. The CDR3 nucleotides are TGTGCCAGCAGCCCTCTAGCGGGGGAGAATCAGCCCCAGCATTTT. This gives the protein CASSPLAGENQPQHF.

This clone was seen once. The rearrangement links TRBV27 to TRBJ2-1, with TRBD1 as a possible D gene (6 bases). Germline CDR1 is MNHEY and CDR2 is SMNVEV (reference sequence). Deletions cut 5 bases from V and 0 bases from J, with 14 bases between. The CDR3 is made up of 16 amino acids. The CDR3 DNA follows: TGTGCCAGCAGTCCACAGGACAGTCCCTCCTACAATGAGCAGTTCTTC. Amino acid sequence: CASSPQDSPSYNEQFF.

The gene calls are TRBV2 and TRBJ1-2; perhaps TRBD1 as D (5 bases). Germline V lookup: CDR1 SNHLY, CDR2 FYNNEI. The CDR3 extends over 17 amino acids. V lost 0 bases and J lost 2, with 16 bases in between. The CDR3 DNA sequence: TGTGCCAGCAGTGAAGCGGGGTCCAATCAGGGCAACTATGGCTACACCTTC. Translated, it gives CASSEAGSNQGNYGYTF.

The CDR3 DNA reads as TGCGCCAGCAGCCTAACTAGCGTCTCCCAAGAGACCCAGTACTTC. Amino acids: CASSLTSVSQETQYF. The chain links TRBV4-1 to TRBJ2-5; 7 bases align to TRBD2. There are 15 residues in the CDR3. Germline CDR1 reads MGHRA; CDR2 reads YSYEKL. V gave up 4 bases and J gave up 1 base; unmatched junction bases: 6.

The rearrangement uses TRBV28 and TRBJ1-4; no firm D call. The CDR3 has 15 residues. Between the trimmed V and J ends, which lost 3 bases and 0 bases, there was a span of 8 bases. Germline V gene data show CDR1 as MDHEN and CDR2 as SYDVKM. CDR3 sequence: CASSFSSATNEKLFF. In DNA, the CDR3 is TGTGCCAGCAGTTTCTCTTCCGCAACTAATGAAAAACTGTTTTTT.